The rows below give T cell receptor beta chains drawn from one sample of a study of shared clonotypes between healthy human individuals. Here immunoSEQ multiplex PCR was the method, and the copy in TCRdb shows in-frame clones only, minus some. The table includes roughly 500,000 clones, about 96% detected once. Sequenced sample: naive CD4+ T cells sorted from blood. Receptors originate from a woman in her 30s in good health. Each CDR3 is given with its conserved first and last residue. A D gene is named only where the DNA matches it firmly. A clone size is listed for some rows: how often the clone was seen (once, few, many), or a class if it is expanded.

v_gene	j_gene	abundance	d_gene	CDR3aa	CDR3nt
TRBV28	TRBJ2-7	-	TRBD2	CASSRAQGGRAYEQYF	TGTGCCAGCAGCCGGGCCCAAGGCGGGAGGGCCTACGAGCAGTACTTC
TRBV2	TRBJ2-7	-	-	CASSEVSGAMSRMYF	TGTGCCAGCAGTGAAGTTTCAGGGGCCATGTCGAGGATGTACTTC
TRBV18	TRBJ2-7	-	-	CASSPSTSYEQYF	TGTGCCAGCTCACCATCGACTTCCTACGAGCAGTACTTC
TRBV15	TRBJ2-3	once	TRBD1	CATRDTYFDREKTDTQYF	TGTGCCACCAGGGATACCTACTTCGACAGGGAAAAGACAGATACGCAGTATTTT
TRBV7-3	TRBJ1-1	once	-	CASSLWGHENTEAFF	TGTGCCAGCAGCTTATGGGGACACGAGAACACTGAAGCTTTCTTT
TRBV28	TRBJ2-3	-	-	CASSFLLADTQYF	TGTGCCAGCAGTTTCTTATTGGCAGATACGCAGTATTTT
TRBV28	TRBJ1-4	-	TRBD1	CASSPGQTTNEKLFF	TGTGCCAGCAGTCCGGGACAGACAACTAATGAAAAACTGTTTTTT
TRBV28	TRBJ1-2	-	TRBD1	CASRLTGSRGYTF	TGTGCCAGCAGACTGACAGGGTCCCGTGGCTACACCTTC
TRBV2	TRBJ2-2	-	TRBD2	CASRPGLAGTGELFF	TGTGCCAGCAGGCCGGGACTAGCGGGAACCGGGGAGCTGTTTTTT
TRBV30	TRBJ1-4	-	-	CAWRTQGREKLFF	TGTGCCTGGAGAACCCAGGGGAGGGAAAAACTGTTTTTT
TRBV27	TRBJ2-3	-	TRBD1	CASSLSPPGQGAVPDTQYF	TGTGCCAGCAGTTTATCCCCTCCGGGACAGGGGGCGGTCCCAGATACGCAGTATTTT
TRBV15	TRBJ2-7	-	-	CATSRDQGYEQYF	TGTGCCACCAGCAGAGATCAGGGTTACGAGCAGTACTTC
TRBV7-2	TRBJ2-2	once	-	CASSLFNTGELFF	TGTGCCAGCAGCCTATTCAACACCGGGGAGCTGTTTTTT
TRBV29-1	TRBJ2-1	-	TRBD2	CSVEVLPGGKDEQFF	TGCAGCGTTGAAGTTCTACCGGGAGGTAAGGATGAGCAGTTCTTC
TRBV30	TRBJ2-3	-	-	CAWSVLVLDTQYF	TGTGCCTGGAGTGTCCTGGTTTTGGATACGCAGTATTTT
TRBV10-3	TRBJ2-3	-	-	CAISEKVSGITDTQYF	TGTGCCATCAGTGAGAAGGTTAGCGGTATCACAGATACGCAGTATTTT
TRBV19	TRBJ2-3	-	TRBD1	CASSDRARTDTQYF	TGTGCCAGTTCCGACAGGGCACGCACAGATACGCAGTATTTT
TRBV19	TRBJ2-4	-	-	CASIPPDNRLGAKNIQYF	TGTGCCAGTATCCCCCCGGACAATCGCCTTGGGGCCAAAAACATTCAGTACTTC
TRBV29-1	TRBJ2-7	-	-	CSVVRHDEQYF	TGCAGCGTTGTCCGCCATGACGAGCAGTACTTC